Shown below are 9 T cell receptor beta chains from a single sample sequenced in a study of T cell repertoires in cytomegalovirus infection. TCRdb reprocessed the reads via MiXCR and lists one record per CDR3 protein. The table lists around 130,000 distinct CDR3 sequences, 24% of them singletons. Their cognate antigens are unknown. The sequenced sample was PBMCs, sequenced either directly or after in vitro stimulation (not recorded which). The source is a human donor in good health (CMV status not recorded). Some clones in this sample may be carry-over from other donors' samples.

This clonotype occurred a few times. The gene calls are TRBV7-2 and TRBJ1-4; D not certain. V shed 7 bases and J shed 7 bases, with 16 bases lying between them. The CDR3 has 14 amino acids. Germline assignment: CDR1 SGHTA and CDR2 FQGNSA. The CDR3 sequence is CASKPGRVSEKLFF. CDR3 DNA: TGTGCCAGCAAACCGGGAAGGGTTAGTGAAAAACTGTTTTTT.

The chain is built from TRBV20-1 and TRBJ2-1, with TRBD2 matching over 12 bases. CDR3 length equals 16 residues. The J segment lost 0 bases and the V segment lost 2 bases, leaving 2 bases of the junction unmatched. Germline CDR1 is DFQATT and CDR2 is SNEGSKA (reference sequence). CDR3 loop: CSARRLAGDSYNEQFF. The CDR3 coding sequence is TGCAGTGCTAGACGACTAGCGGGAGACTCCTACAATGAGCAGTTCTTC.

V and J are TRBV4-3 and TRBJ2-7; either TRBD1 or TRBD2 may supply D (6 bases each). CDR1 LGHNA and CDR2 YSLEER come from the germline V gene. The CDR3 sequence is 14 residues long. Between the trimmed V and J ends, which lost 3 bases and 5 bases, there was a span of 14 bases. The CDR3 loop reads CASSQEGVSNEQYF. CDR3 sequence (DNA): TGCGCCAGCAGCCAGGAGGGGGTTTCTAACGAGCAGTACTTC.

The table lists this clonotype with a few counts. The V call is TRBV28, the J call TRBJ1-1; D remains ambiguous. The length of the CDR3 is 13 residues. The germline V gene has CDR1 MDHEN and CDR2 SYDVKM. Trimming removed 5 bases from V and 0 bases from J, with 7 bases in between. Here the CDR3 reads CASSIILNTEAFF. In DNA form, the CDR3 reads TGTGCCAGCAGTATCATCTTGAACACTGAAGCTTTCTTT.

This chain links TRBV4-1 with TRBJ1-5; D may be TRBD1 (5 bases). This CDR3 has 16 residues. V lost 6 bases and J 0 bases, leaving 15 bases between the germline ends. Per the germline V gene, CDR1 is MGHRA and CDR2 is YSYEKL. The CDR3 DNA reads TGCGCCAGCAGGCATGACACAGGCCATAGCAATCAGCCCCAGCATTTT. It is translated as CASRHDTGHSNQPQHF.

The chain has TRBV12-3 or TRBV12-4 and TRBJ1-1, with no clear D. Trimming cost V 2 bases and J 0 bases, with 4 bases left between them. The CDR3 totals 13 residues. CDR3 sequence reads: CASSLLLNTEAFF. The CDR3 bases are TGTGCCAGCAGTTTATTGCTGAACACTGAAGCTTTCTTT.

This clonotype was recorded many times. The gene calls are TRBV7-8 and TRBJ1-2; D ambiguous. The CDR3 totals 13 residues. V was trimmed by 5 bases and J by 3 bases, leaving 10 bases between them. Germline CDR1 is SGHVS and CDR2 is FQNEAQ. CDR3 nucleotide sequence: TGTGCCAGCAGCCCTCCCAGCCACTATGGCTACACCTTC. Translated: CASSPPSHYGYTF.

This clonotype was detected only a few times. The V and J genes are TRBV28 and TRBJ1-2; 8 nucleotides line up with TRBD1. The J segment lost 7 bases and the V segment lost 6 bases, leaving 10 bases of the junction unmatched. In germline, CDR1 is MDHEN, CDR2 SYDVKM. This CDR3 comprises 14 residues. CDR3 in amino acids: CASRPRQGRRGYTF. The CDR3 region has the DNA TGTGCCAGCAGGCCTCGACAGGGGAGACGTGGCTACACCTTC.

The chain carries TRBV20-1 and TRBJ2-1, with D unclear. The CDR3 contains 13 residues. The germline V and J ends were trimmed by 3 bases and 4 bases, with 10 bases remaining between them. CDR1 and CDR2 from the germline V gene are DFQATT and SNEGSKA (reference sequence). For the CDR3, the DNA is TGCAGTGCTAGTTCCGTAAGGTACAATGAGCAGTTCTTC. This encodes CSASSVRYNEQFF.